This TCR beta chain was sequenced for a study of blood T cell repertoires in COVID-19. Study context: From the United States, Italy and Spain came samples of acute and convalescent COVID-19.

Germline V gene data show CDR1 as SGHTA and CDR2 as FQGNSA. V was pared by 4 bases and J by 7 bases, with 10 bases of the junction left unmatched. This CDR3 comprises 15 residues. The protocol was immunoSEQ multiplex PCR, while the TCRdb copy is restricted to in-frame clones and leaves out a portion. The sample includes 110,000 or so clones, approximately 90% of them seen just once. The TCR was taken from a woman between 45 and 60 years old with acute or convalescent COVID-19. The V call is TRBV7-2, the J call TRBJ2-7; 10 bases line up with TRBD2. The sequenced sample was peripheral blood. DNA of the CDR3: TGTGCCAGCAGCTCAATTTCCCTAGCGGGAGCTGAGCAGTACTTC. This translates into CASSSISLAGAEQYF.